This TCR beta chain emerged from a study of cytomegalovirus exposure and HLA in healthy donors. 60 Vbeta and 13 Jbeta primers were used in PCR. Sequenced by immunoSEQ multiplex PCR; TCRdb stores in-frame clones only, minus some. The data hold fewer than 40,000 clones, with 75% to 85% observed a single time. The study, taken as a whole, reports: In a later analysis, V- and J-gene trimming of beta chains associated with a DCLRE1C missense variant, replicated independently. When analyzed later, the rates of TCR association showed variation by HLA locus, with DRB1 the most and HLA-C the fewest.

The CDR3 covers 12 residues. Germline CDR1 is MDHEN and CDR2 is SYDVKM. V was cut by 7 bases and J by 4 bases, with 8 bases left in between. At the time of sampling, donors were nominally healthy, though unrecorded immune exposures were likely. Concerning this clone itself: Its antigen is unknown.

This chain links TRBV28 with TRBJ2-1, with TRBD1 as a possible D gene (6 bases). The receptor was derived from a woman aged 40 to 50 in good health and CMV-seronegative. Sequences were obtained from PBMCs. The CDR3 region is CASTDRYNEQFF. Written as DNA, the CDR3 is TGTGCCAGCACGGACAGATACAATGAGCAGTTCTTC.